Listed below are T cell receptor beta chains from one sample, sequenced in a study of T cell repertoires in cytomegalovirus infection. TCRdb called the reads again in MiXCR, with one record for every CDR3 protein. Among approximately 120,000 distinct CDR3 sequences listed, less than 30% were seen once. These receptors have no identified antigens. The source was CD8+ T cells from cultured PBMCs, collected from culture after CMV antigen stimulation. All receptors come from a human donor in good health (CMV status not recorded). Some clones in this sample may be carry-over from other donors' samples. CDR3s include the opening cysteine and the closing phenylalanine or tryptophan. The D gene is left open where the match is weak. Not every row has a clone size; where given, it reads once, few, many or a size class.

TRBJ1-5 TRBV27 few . TGTGCCAGCAGCCCCTACTACAGAGACAATCAGCCCCAGCATTTT CASSPYYRDNQPQHF
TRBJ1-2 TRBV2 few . TGTGCCAGCAGTGAAGCGTTTTCGGGGGCCTATGGCTACACCTTC CASSEAFSGAYGYTF
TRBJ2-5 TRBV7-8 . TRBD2 TGTGCCAGCAGGGAAATATTAGCGGGGGGGGTCTTCCAAGAGACCCAGTACTTC CASREILAGGVFQETQYF
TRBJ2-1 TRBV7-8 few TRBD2 TGTGCCAGCAGCTTGACAACTAGCGGGGGCCGAAATGAGCAGTTCTTC CASSLTTSGGRNEQFF
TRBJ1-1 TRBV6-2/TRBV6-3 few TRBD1 TGTGCCAGCAGTTACTTCTCGGGGACAGGGGGCGCCTGGAACACTGAAGCTTTCTTT CASSYFSGTGGAWNTEAFF
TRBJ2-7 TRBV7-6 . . TGTGCCAGCAGCTTACCCCCGGCCGTGGAGCAGTACTTC CASSLPPAVEQYF
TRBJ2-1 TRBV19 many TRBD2 TGTGCCAGTACGCCGGGACTAGCGGCCCTCTCCTACAATGAGCAGTTCTTC CASTPGLAALSYNEQFF
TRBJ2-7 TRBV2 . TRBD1 TGTGCCAGCAGTGAGGACAGGGCTTACGAGCAGTACTTC CASSEDRAYEQYF
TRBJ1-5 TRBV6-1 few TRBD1 TGTGCCAGCAGTGAAGGGACAGGGGGCTATCAGCCCCAGCATTTT CASSEGTGGYQPQHF
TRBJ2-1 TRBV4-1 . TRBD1 TGCGCCAGCAGCCTCCTTTGGGCAGGGGGCAGCTCCTACAATGAGCAGTTCTTC CASSLLWAGGSSYNEQFF
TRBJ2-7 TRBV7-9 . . TGTGCCAGCAGGGGAGCCTACGAGCAGTACTTC CASRGAYEQYF
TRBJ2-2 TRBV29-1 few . TGCAGCGTGGTGGTGTCGAACACCGGGGAGCTGTTTTTT CSVVVSNTGELFF
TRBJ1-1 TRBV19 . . TGTGCCAGTATAGCCGGGTCCACTGAAGCTTTCTTT CASIAGSTEAFF
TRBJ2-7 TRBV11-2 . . TGTGCCAGCAGCTCGGGACTCCGCTACGAGCAGTACTTC CASSSGLRYEQYF
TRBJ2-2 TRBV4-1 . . TGCGCCAGCAGCCAAGAAGACCTTGTCTTGCGCGGGGAGCTGTTTTTT CASSQEDLVLRGELFF
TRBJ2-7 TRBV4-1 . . TGCGCCAGCAGCCCCCGGCAGAGGAGCTCCTACGAGCAGTACTTC CASSPRQRSSYEQYF
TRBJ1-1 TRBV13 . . TGTGCCAGCAGCTCCGGTGACACTAACACTGAAGCTTTCTTT CASSSGDTNTEAFF
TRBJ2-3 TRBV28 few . TGTGCCAGCAGTTGGACAGATACGCAGTATTTT CASSWTDTQYF
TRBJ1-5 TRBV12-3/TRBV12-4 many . TGTGCCAGCAGTTTAAGGGGTCTGGATAGCAATCAGCCCCAGCATTTT CASSLRGLDSNQPQHF
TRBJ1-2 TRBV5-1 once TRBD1 TGCGCCAGCAGCTTGCGACAGGGAGAGGACTACACCTTC CASSLRQGEDYTF
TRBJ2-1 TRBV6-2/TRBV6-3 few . TGTGCCAGCAATCTGGGAGGTTACAATGAGCAGTTCTTC CASNLGGYNEQFF
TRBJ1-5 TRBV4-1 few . TGCGCCAGCAGCCACGTGGCGGGTAGCAATCAGCCCCAGCATTTT CASSHVAGSNQPQHF
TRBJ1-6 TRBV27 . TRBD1 TGTGCCAGCAGTTCTCCAGGGGGGGGACCGGATTCACCCCTCCACTTT CASSSPGGGPDSPLHF
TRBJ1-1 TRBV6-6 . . TGTGCCAGCAGTTACTCTGGGGGGGGAGAGACTGAAGCTTTCTTT CASSYSGGGETEAFF
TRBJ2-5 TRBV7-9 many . TGTGCCAGCAGTCTGGCGGAAGAGACCCAGTACTTC CASSLAEETQYF
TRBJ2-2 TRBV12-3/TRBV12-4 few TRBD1 TGTGCCAGCAGTTTTGGTCAGGGGGCGATAACCGGGGAGCTGTTTTTT CASSFGQGAITGELFF
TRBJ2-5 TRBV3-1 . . TGTGCCAGCAGCCAGGGCGTCTATCAAGAGACCCAGTACTTC CASSQGVYQETQYF
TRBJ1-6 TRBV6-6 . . TGTGCCAGCAGTTACGTGGCGGTCTCCTATAATTCACCCCTCCACTTT CASSYVAVSYNSPLHF
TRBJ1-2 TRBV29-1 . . TGCAGCGTTGACAGGGATAACTATGGCTACACCTTC CSVDRDNYGYTF
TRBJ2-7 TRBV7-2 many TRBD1 TGTGCCAGCAGCTTAAGAGACAGGGTCTACGAGCAGTACTTC CASSLRDRVYEQYF
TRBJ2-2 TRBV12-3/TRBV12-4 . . TGTGCCAGCAGTCCACAATTATTTGCCGGGGAGCTGTTTTTT CASSPQLFAGELFF
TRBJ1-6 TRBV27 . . TGTGCCAGCAGGATTCAAGGGAACAGTGCGGCTTCACCCCTCCACTTT CASRIQGNSAASPLHF
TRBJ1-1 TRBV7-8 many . TGTGCCAGCAGAAATCTCGGGTGGCAGGGGAACCTGAACACTGAAGCTTTCTTT CASRNLGWQGNLNTEAFF
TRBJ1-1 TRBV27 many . TGTGCCAGCAGTTTAGGGGTGGCCACTGAAGCTTTCTTT CASSLGVATEAFF
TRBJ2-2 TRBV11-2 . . TGTGCCAGCAGCTCCTGGACTGAGCTGAACACCGGGGAGCTGTTTTTT CASSSWTELNTGELFF
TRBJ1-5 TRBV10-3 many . TGTGCCATCAGCGCGGGGCCATCCCACAATCAGCCCCAGCATTTT CAISAGPSHNQPQHF
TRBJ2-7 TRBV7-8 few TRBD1 TGTGCCAGCAGCCCCGGGACAGGGGGGCACTACGAGCAGTACTTC CASSPGTGGHYEQYF
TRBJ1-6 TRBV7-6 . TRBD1 TGTGCCAGCAGCGGATCCGGGGACAGCAATTCACCCCTCCACTTT CASSGSGDSNSPLHF
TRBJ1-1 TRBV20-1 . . TGCAGTGCTAGAGATGGCCAGGGGTCGTACAACGTGGGAGCTTTCTTT CSARDGQGSYNVGAFF
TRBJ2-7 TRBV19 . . TGTGCCAGTAGTCTCCAGGTGTGGGCAGTCTACTACGAGCAGTACTTC CASSLQVWAVYYEQYF
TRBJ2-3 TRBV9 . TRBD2 TGTGCCAGCAGCCTACTTCTACGGGGGGACTGGGAAGATACGCAGTATTTT CASSLLLRGDWEDTQYF
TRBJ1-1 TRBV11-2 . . TGTGCCAGCAGCTTATTAGACGTAGAAGCTTTCTTT CASSLLDVEAFF
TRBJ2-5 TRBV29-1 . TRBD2 TGCAGCGTTGATACCATCGGGACTAGCGGGACCTATAGGGAGACCCAGTACTTC CSVDTIGTSGTYRETQYF
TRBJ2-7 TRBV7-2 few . TGTGCCAGCAGCTCGGGGCACTTCTCCTACGAGCAGTACTTC CASSSGHFSYEQYF
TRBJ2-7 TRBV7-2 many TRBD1 TGTGCCAGCAGCACCCGACAGGGCGACTACGAGCAGTACTTC CASSTRQGDYEQYF
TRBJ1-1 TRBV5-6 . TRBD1 TGTGCCAGCAGCTTTGGGACAGTGGATACTGAAGCTTTCTTT CASSFGTVDTEAFF
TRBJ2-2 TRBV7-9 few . TGTGCCAGCAGCTTATACAAAAACACCGGGGAGCTGTTTTTT CASSLYKNTGELFF
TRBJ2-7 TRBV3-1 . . TGTGCCAGCAGCCAAGACCCGCAGGGTTCCTACGAGCAGTACTTC CASSQDPQGSYEQYF
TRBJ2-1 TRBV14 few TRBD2 TGTGCCAGCAGCCAAGTAGCGGGGTGGAGCGATGAGCAGTTCTTC CASSQVAGWSDEQFF
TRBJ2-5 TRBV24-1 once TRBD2 TGTGCCACCAGTGCAGGTGGAAGCGGGGCCCAAGAGACCCAGTACTTC CATSAGGSGAQETQYF
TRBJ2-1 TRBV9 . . TGTGCCAGCAGCGTAGGGTCCCATGAGCAGTTCTTC CASSVGSHEQFF
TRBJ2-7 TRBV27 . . TGTGCCAGCAGTTTATCGGTCACAACCTACGAGCAGTACTTC CASSLSVTTYEQYF
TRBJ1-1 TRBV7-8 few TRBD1 TGTGCCAGCAGCGAACAGGGGTACACTGAAGCTTTCTTT CASSEQGYTEAFF